A single sample gave rise to the 23 T cell receptor beta chains below, sequenced in a study of cytotoxic CD8 clonotypes in ibrutinib-treated CLL. Profiling relied on immunoSEQ multiplex PCR, and the TCRdb table lists in-frame clones only, not all of them. The table has some 140,000 clones, 79% seen once. The sequencing here drew on PBMCs, taken after 12 months of ibrutinib treatment. These receptors were taken from a human donor with chronic lymphocytic leukemia.

V and J are TRBV6-5 and TRBJ2-5, with a tentative D call TRBD1 (7 bases). This CDR3 has 15 amino acids. CDR1 MNHEY and CDR2 SVGAGI come from the germline V gene. V dropped 0 bases and J dropped 7 bases, with 15 bases sitting between them. CDR3: CASSYSGLRGATQYF. CDR3 nucleotide sequence: TGTGCCAGCAGTTACTCGGGTCTCAGGGGGGCGACCCAGTACTTC.

CDR3 nucleotides: TGCGCCAGCAGCCAAACAGGGGGACAGGCCTTCAATCAGCCCCAGCATTTT. Its translation is CASSQTGGQAFNQPQHF. The J gene is TRBJ1-5, the V gene TRBV4-1, with 8 bases identical to TRBD1. With V trimmed by 2 bases and J by 3 bases, 9 bases remained unmatched. The CDR3 consists of 17 residues. CDR1 is MGHRA and CDR2 is YSYEKL in the germline V gene.

This chain's CDR3 is CSVDWPDDTETQYF. CDR3 nucleotide sequence: TGCAGCGTTGATTGGCCAGATGATACGGAGACCCAGTACTTC. The rearrangement uses TRBV29-1 and TRBJ2-5, with no clear D. The CDR3 has 14 amino acids. CDR1 SQVTM and CDR2 ANQGSEA come from the germline V gene. Trimming removed 3 bases from V and 5 bases from J, with 16 bases in between. The full variable domain, completed using reference TRBV29-1 and TRBJ2-5, is SAVISQKPSRDICQRGTSLTIQCQVDSQVTMMFWYRQQPGQSLTLIATANQGSEATYESGFVIDKFPISRPNLTFSTLTVSNMSPEDSSIYLCSVDWPDDTETQYFGPGTRLLVL.

The V gene is TRBV11-2, the J gene TRBJ2-7, with 14 bases fitting TRBD2. Looked up from germline, CDR1 is SGHAT and CDR2 is FQNNGV. The CDR3 has 18 amino acids. V lost 0 bases to trimming and J lost 6 bases; unmatched junction nucleotides: 10. CDR3 sequence: CASSLDLGLAGGTFEQYF. In DNA form, the CDR3 reads TGTGCCAGCAGCTTAGATTTAGGACTAGCGGGAGGTACTTTCGAGCAGTACTTC.

V gene TRBV9 combines with J gene TRBJ2-1; D is possibly TRBD2 (5 bases). Germline V gene sequence: CDR1 SGDLS, CDR2 YYNGEE. V lost 3 bases to trimming and J lost 3 bases, with 13 bases between them. The CDR3 totals 15 residues. CDR3 region: CASSALYGDYNEQFF. CDR3 DNA sequence: TGTGCCAGCAGCGCCCTTTACGGGGACTACAATGAGCAGTTCTTC. Drawing the rest from reference TRBV9 and TRBJ2-1, the complete variable domain is DSGVTQTPKHLITATGQRVTLRCSPRSGDLSVYWYQQSLDQGLQFLIQYYNGEERAKGNILERFSAQQFPDLHSELNLSSLELGDSALYFCASSALYGDYNEQFFGPGTRLTVL.

As DNA, the CDR3 is TGTGCCAGCAGCTACGGACACGGCCCCTACGAGCAGTACTTC. Amino acids: CASSYGHGPYEQYF. The chain uses TRBV11-2 and TRBJ2-7; the D gene is possibly TRBD1 (5 bases). V lost 4 bases and J lost 2, with 12 bases in between. The CDR3 sequence is 14 residues long. The germline CDR1 and CDR2 sequences are SGHAT and FQNNGV.

The chain links TRBV6-5 to TRBJ2-7; 12 bases fit TRBD1. Per germline, CDR1 MNHEY and CDR2 SVGAGI. With V trimmed by 6 bases and J by 3 bases, 6 bases remained unmatched. CDR3 size: 15 residues. CDR3 protein: CASRPGTGGFYEQYF. The DNA for the CDR3 is TGTGCCAGCAGACCTGGGACAGGGGGCTTCTACGAGCAGTACTTC.

The chain combines TRBV2 with TRBJ2-2; D is ambiguous. The CDR3 spans 11 residues. V lost 7 bases and J lost 6, with 6 bases in between. Germline V lookup: CDR1 SNHLY, CDR2 FYNNEI. The CDR3 region has the DNA TGTGCCAGCACTTACGCCGGGGAGCTGTTTTTT. Its protein is CASTYAGELFF. Full variable domain (missing parts from reference TRBV2 and TRBJ2-2): EPEVTQTPSHQVTQMGQEVILRCVPISNHLYFYWYRQILGQKVEFLVSFYNNEISEKSEIFDDQFSVERPDGSNFTLKIRSTKLEDSAMYFCASTYAGELFFGEGSRLTVL.

This clone was observed a few times. The rearrangement uses TRBV4-2 and TRBJ1-3; no reliable D call. CDR3 length: 15 amino acids. V gave up 4 bases and J gave up 0 bases, with 10 bases separating them. Germline CDR1 and CDR2: LGHNA and YNFKEQ. This CDR3 is CASSRSFSSGNTIYF. Written as DNA, the CDR3 is TGTGCCAGCAGCCGGAGCTTCTCCTCTGGAAACACCATATATTTT.

This clone was counted once. The chain joins TRBV4-2 to TRBJ1-1; TRBD1 is a possible D gene (5 bases). V was clipped by 0 bases and J by 11 bases, with 19 bases between them. The germline gives CDR1 LGHNA, CDR2 YNFKEQ. The CDR3 has 15 amino acids. In DNA, the CDR3 is TGTGCCAGCAGCCAAGAGGGGGACGGAGCTTCTGGGGCTTTCTTT. Protein sequence: CASSQEGDGASGAFF.

The CDR3 DNA is TGCGCCAGCAGCACCCGCAGGGACACTGAAGCTTTCTTT. Encoded protein: CASSTRRDTEAFF. The V and J genes are TRBV4-3 and TRBJ1-1, with a tentative D call TRBD1 (5 bases). CDR1 and CDR2 from the germline V gene are LGHNA and YSLEER. CDR3 length: 13 residues. V was shortened by 5 bases and J by 3 bases, with 10 bases between the two germline ends.

This clone was recorded only once. The chain employs TRBV5-6 and TRBJ2-3; 13 bases fit TRBD2. Germline values: CDR1 SGHDT, CDR2 YYEEEE. V was clipped by 3 bases and J by 6 bases; unmatched bases: 7. This CDR3 has 16 residues. The chain's CDR3 is CASSSGLAGEMDTQYF. In DNA form, the CDR3 reads TGTGCCAGCAGCTCCGGACTAGCGGGAGAGATGGATACGCAGTATTTT.

V is TRBV4-3 and J is TRBJ2-1, with 11 bases fitting TRBD2. V dropped 2 bases and J dropped 2; count of bases not matched to a gene: 5. Germline V CDR1 and CDR2: LGHNA, YSLEER. The CDR3 consists of 17 residues. DNA for the CDR3: TGCGCCAGCAGCCAACCCCCGGGACTAGCGGCCTACAATGAGCAGTTCTTC. Amino acids: CASSQPPGLAAYNEQFF.

This clone appeared once. The J gene is TRBJ2-7, the V gene TRBV9; D call uncertain. The CDR3 spans 15 residues. Per the germline V gene, CDR1 is SGDLS and CDR2 is YYNGEE. V was cut by 4 bases and J by 4 bases, with 18 bases left in between. CDR3 amino acids: CASSPEVGPAYEQYF. The CDR3 coding sequence is TGTGCCAGCAGCCCAGAGGTTGGACCGGCGTACGAGCAGTACTTC.

V usage is TRBV7-6 and J usage is TRBJ1-1; 7 bases map to TRBD1. The germline V gene has CDR1 SGHVS and CDR2 FNYEAQ. Trimming cost V 5 bases and J 0 bases; bases outside gene matches: 6. CDR3 size: 15 residues. The CDR3 sequence: CASSPRTGMNTEAFF. The DNA of the CDR3 is TGTGCCAGCAGCCCGCGGACAGGCATGAACACTGAAGCTTTCTTT.

This clone has only one observation. The chain is built from TRBV30 and TRBJ2-2, with TRBD1 matching over 8 bases. Unmatched junction bases numbered 6, after V lost 0 bases and J lost 6 bases. The length of the CDR3 is 15 residues. Germline lookup yields CDR1 GTSNPN and CDR2 SVGIG (reference sequence). The CDR3 loop reads CAWSVDRGYAGELFF. CDR3 coding DNA: TGTGCCTGGAGTGTTGACAGGGGATATGCCGGGGAGCTGTTTTTT.

This clone was counted once. J is TRBJ2-7 and V is TRBV28, with TRBD2 matching 8 bases. Unmatched junction bases numbered 11, after V lost 6 bases and J lost 4 bases. Germline V CDR1 and CDR2: MDHEN, SYDVKM. This CDR3 is built from 15 residues. The CDR3 is CASRPPGLEEYEQYF. The CDR3 bases are TGTGCCAGCAGGCCACCGGGACTAGAGGAGTACGAGCAGTACTTC.

This clone was detected once. CDR3 in amino acids: CASGRGTDTQYF. The DNA of the CDR3 is TGTGCCAGCGGGCGAGGGACAGATACGCAGTATTTT. This chain joins TRBV11-2 and TRBJ2-3; TRBD2 might be the D (5 bases). This CDR3 contains 12 residues. Germline CDR1 reads SGHAT; CDR2 reads FQNNGV. V was trimmed by 8 bases and J by 3 bases, leaving 9 bases between them. The full variable domain, with the rest looked up from reference TRBV11-2 and TRBJ2-3, is EAGVAQSPRYKIIEKRQSVAFWCNPISGHATLYWYQQILGQGPKLLIQFQNNGVVDDSQLPKDRFSAERLKGVDSTLKIQPAKLEDSAVYLCASGRGTDTQYFGPGTRLTVL.

This chain links TRBV18 with TRBJ2-5; the D gene is possibly TRBD1 (6 bases). CDR3 size: 15 residues. V lost 1 base and J 4 bases, leaving 13 bases between the germline ends. CDR1 is KGHSH, CDR2 LQKENI, per germline. CDR3 DNA: TGTGCCAGCTCACCACGAAACTTAGGGGGAGAGACCCAGTACTTC. It translates to CASSPRNLGGETQYF. The full variable domain, in which reference TRBV18 and TRBJ2-5 provide the parts outside the CDR3, is NAGVMQNPRHLVRRRGQEARLRCSPMKGHSHVYWYRQLPEEGLKFMVYLQKENIIDESGMPKERFSAEFPKEGPSILRIQQVVRGDSAAYFCASSPRNLGGETQYFGPGTRLLVL.

The chain uses TRBV15 and TRBJ2-7; D call uncertain. The CDR3 length is 14 residues. The V gene's germline CDR1 is LNHNV and CDR2 YYDKDF (reference sequence). V was shortened by 3 bases and J by 6 bases, with 15 bases between the two germline ends. The CDR3 sequence is CATSRALSYPEQYF. As DNA, the CDR3 is TGTGCCACCAGCAGGGCCTTGAGTTACCCCGAGCAGTACTTC.

This clone was detected a few times. V usage is TRBV5-1 and J usage is TRBJ2-7, with D maybe TRBD1 (6 bases). Germline V gene sequence: CDR1 SGHRS, CDR2 YFSETQ. The CDR3 spans 15 residues. V lost 4 bases, J lost 3 bases, and 17 bases lay in between. CDR3 amino acids: CASSQLPVGGYEQYF. In nucleotides, the CDR3 is TGCGCCAGCAGCCAACTACCGGTAGGGGGCTACGAGCAGTACTTC.

The table lists this clone with a count of one. The rearrangement links TRBV7-2 to TRBJ2-7; TRBD1 matches at 7 bases. CDR1 and CDR2 (germline): SGHTA, FQGNSA. The CDR3 loop spans 14 amino acids. Trimming at V came to 3 bases and at J to 5 bases, leaving 7 bases not matched to a gene. CDR3 in amino acids: CASSFEGARNEQYF. The CDR3 DNA sequence: TGTGCCAGCAGCTTCGAGGGGGCGCGGAACGAGCAGTACTTC. Full variable domain (remainder filled in from reference TRBV7-2 and TRBJ2-7): GAGVSQSPSNKVTEKGKDVELRCDPISGHTALYWYRQSLGQGLEFLIYFQGNSAPDKSGLPSDRFSAERTGGSVSTLTIQRTQQEDSAVYLCASSFEGARNEQYFGPGTRLTVT.

The genes are TRBV2 and TRBJ2-5, with D possibly matching TRBD2 (5 bases). V lost 0 bases and J lost 1, with 9 bases in between. The CDR3 contains 15 residues. The germline gives CDR1 SNHLY, CDR2 FYNNEI. The CDR3 nucleotides are TGTGCCAGCAGTGAAGCGGCGGGCGTCCAAGAGACCCAGTACTTC. Residues: CASSEAAGVQETQYF.